Listed below are T cell receptor beta chains from one sample, sequenced in a study of blood T cells in healthy people across ages. TCRdb passed the 5' RACE reads through MiXCR, listing each CDR3 protein once. Of 780,000 or so distinct CDR3 sequences in the sample, more than 20% were seen once. These data are also associated with another study on T cells of mothers and their children.

Sequencing was carried out using blood. The source of these receptors is a boy between 5 and 17 years old in good health. Both conserved end residues are part of each CDR3. A D gene is named only where the DNA matches it firmly. Rows may omit the clone size; those that give it use once, few, many or a size class.

TGCAGCGCCGTAGACAGGAATTATTACGAGCAGTACTTC CSAVDRNYYEQYF - 13 TRBJ2-7 - TRBV29-1
TGCGCCAGCAGCCACACAGGGGGCCAAGAGACCCAGTACTTC CASSHTGGQETQYF few 14 TRBJ2-5 TRBD1 TRBV5-1
TGTGCCAGCAGTCCCTTGGGACAGGGGAGTGGGACCCAGTACTTC CASSPLGQGSGTQYF few 15 TRBJ2-5 TRBD1 TRBV27
TGTGCCAGCAGTTCCGGGGTCCAAGGGGAAAAACTGTTTTTT CASSSGVQGEKLFF - 14 TRBJ1-4 - TRBV6-6
TGCAGTGCTAGAGTTCTAGGAGCGGGGAGGAACTACGAGCAGTACTTC CSARVLGAGRNYEQYF - 16 TRBJ2-7 TRBD2 TRBV20-1
TGCAGCGTTGGCAGTTATGACGAGCAGTACTTC CSVGSYDEQYF few 11 TRBJ2-7 - TRBV29-1
TGTGCCAGCAGTTTCCCCCCTTCGGCTGAAGCTTTCTTT CASSFPPSAEAFF - 13 TRBJ1-1 - TRBV28
TGCAGTGCTAGAGCCCTAGCGGGGGGGCGGGGCACCGGGGAGCTGTTTTTT CSARALAGGRGTGELFF - 17 TRBJ2-2 TRBD2 TRBV20-1
TGTGCCAGCAGTGACCTACTAGCGGGAGGTACAGATACGCAGTATTTT CASSDLLAGGTDTQYF few 16 TRBJ2-3 TRBD2 TRBV6-1
TGCAGTGCTTCAAACTCCGGGTTTCAGTACTTC CSASNSGFQYF - 11 TRBJ2-5 - TRBV20-1